This record concerns one T cell receptor beta chain sequence. Antigen: not known. CDR1 and CDR2 (germline): MNHEY, SVGAGI. CDR3 length: 15 residues. V was pared by 2 bases and J by 0 bases, with 5 bases between. Vbeta (60) and Jbeta (13) primers were used in the PCR. Produced via immunoSEQ multiplex PCR; TCRdb's table is partial and in-frame only. The sample lists tens of thousands of clones, approximately 63% occurring once. This specimen belongs to a study of cytomegalovirus exposure and HLA in healthy donors. Points from the study as a whole: Among immune exposure information, only CMV serostatus was available. When analyzed later, the rates of TCR association showed variation by HLA locus, with DRB1 the most and HLA-C the fewest.

This sequence was found in a woman aged 45-60 years in good health and CMV-seropositive. The sequenced sample consisted of PBMCs. The chain has TRBV6-5 and TRBJ2-6, with TRBD1 as a possible D gene (5 bases). CDR3 protein: CASSYRGSGANVLTF. Written as DNA, the CDR3 is TGTGCCAGCAGTTACAGGGGCTCTGGGGCCAACGTCCTGACTTTC.